Listed here are 30 T cell receptor beta chains from one sample, sequenced in a study of cytomegalovirus exposure and HLA in healthy donors. PCR used 60 Vbeta primers and 13 Jbeta primers. Here immunoSEQ multiplex PCR was the method, and the copy in TCRdb shows in-frame clones only, minus some. The sample holds roughly 100,000 clones, approximately 66% seen once. The sequencing sample was made of PBMCs. The receptor set was obtained from a woman aged 45 to 65 in good health and CMV-seronegative.

V and J are TRBV7-2 and TRBJ2-2; D is unresolved. There are 16 residues in the CDR3. Trimming pared 3 bases from V and 3 bases from J, leaving 14 bases between. Germline V gene sequence: CDR1 SGHTA, CDR2 FQGNSA. This CDR3 reads CASSFSSSTHTGELFF. CDR3 nucleotide sequence: TGTGCCAGCAGCTTTAGTTCTTCAACTCACACCGGGGAGCTGTTTTTT. Full variable domain (outside the CDR3, taken from reference TRBV7-2 and TRBJ2-2): GAGVSQSPSNKVTEKGKDVELRCDPISGHTALYWYRQSLGQGLEFLIYFQGNSAPDKSGLPSDRFSAERTGGSVSTLTIQRTQQEDSAVYLCASSFSSSTHTGELFFGEGSRLTVL.

The chain links TRBV11-3 to TRBJ1-1; no clear D. The CDR3 has 12 amino acids. Germline assignment: CDR1 SGHNT and CDR2 YENEEA. The V and J ends lost 2 bases and 10 bases respectively, with 11 bases between them. DNA of the CDR3: TGTGCCAGCAGCTTATCCGGCAGAGGAGCTTTCTTT. Translated, it gives CASSLSGRGAFF.

The chain couples TRBV19 to TRBJ1-5; 9 positions match TRBD1. V lost 0 bases, J lost 4 bases, and 4 bases stayed unmatched. The CDR3 covers 16 residues. Germline V gene lookup returns CDR1 LNHDA and CDR2 SQIVND (reference sequence). The CDR3 DNA reads TGTGCCAGTAGTATAGAGGGGACAGGGAATAATCAGCCCCAGCATTTT. Protein sequence: CASSIEGTGNNQPQHF.

The rearrangement uses TRBV30 and TRBJ2-2; D gene uncertain. The germline gives CDR1 GTSNPN, CDR2 SVGIG (reference sequence). The CDR3 extends over 13 amino acids. V lost 0 bases and J lost 8, with 10 bases in between. The DNA for the CDR3 is TGTGCCTGGAGTGTATACACCAGGGGGGAGCTGTTTTTT. This codes for CAWSVYTRGELFF. Using reference TRBV30 and TRBJ2-2 for the parts outside the CDR3, the full variable domain is SQTIHQWPATLVQPVGSPLSLECTVEGTSNPNLYWYRQAAGRGLQLLFYSVGIGQISSEVPQNLSASRPQDRQFILSSKKLLLSDSGFYLCAWSVYTRGELFFGEGSRLTVL.

The V call is TRBV5-1, the J call TRBJ1-2; D remains ambiguous. Per the germline V gene, CDR1 is SGHRS and CDR2 is YFSETQ. The CDR3 spans 13 residues. Trimming left V 3 bases short and J 3 bases short, with 9 bases between. CDR3 sequence: CASSSLGDYGYTF. CDR3 sequence (DNA): TGCGCCAGCAGCTCACTGGGAGACTATGGCTACACCTTC. Together with reference TRBV5-1 and TRBJ1-2, the CDR3 gives the full variable domain: KAGVTQTPRYLIKTRGQQVTLSCSPISGHRSVSWYQQTPGQGLQFLFEYFSETQRNKGNFPGRFSGRQFSNSRSEMNVSTLELGDSALYLCASSSLGDYGYTFGSGTRLTVV.

The V and J genes are TRBV15 and TRBJ2-5, with 8 bases lining up with TRBD1. Per the germline V gene, CDR1 is LNHNV and CDR2 is YYDKDF (reference sequence). This CDR3 has 16 amino acids. Trimming removed 8 bases from V and 5 bases from J; junction bases left unmatched: 16. CDR3 bases: TGTGCCACCTCAGAACAGCGTTGGGGACAGGTGGAGACCCAGTACTTC. Translation gives CATSEQRWGQVETQYF. Looking up the rest from reference TRBV15 and TRBJ2-5 gives the full variable domain: DAMVIQNPRYQVTQFGKPVTLSCSQTLNHNVMYWYQQKSSQAPKLLFHYYDKDFNNEADTPDNFQSRRPNTSFCFLDIRSPGLGDTAMYLCATSEQRWGQVETQYFGPGTRLLVL.

DNA of the CDR3: TGTGCCAGCAGCTCCCGGGACAGGGAACATGGCTACACCTTC. This codes for CASSSRDREHGYTF. The V call is TRBV9, the J call TRBJ1-2; 9 positions agree with TRBD1. After removal of 4 bases from V and 6 bases from J, the junction contained 7 bases not matched to a gene. CDR1 is SGDLS, CDR2 YYNGEE, per germline. The CDR3 has 14 residues.

The chain carries TRBV6-5 and TRBJ1-5; D perhaps matches TRBD1 (6 bases). The CDR3 has 14 residues. V lost 7 bases and J 4 bases, leaving 14 bases between the germline ends. Per the germline V gene, CDR1 is MNHEY and CDR2 is SVGAGI. This CDR3 reads CASKTGFGNQPQHF. Here the CDR3 DNA reads TGTGCCAGCAAAACAGGGTTTGGGAATCAGCCCCAGCATTTT.

This rearrangement joins TRBV5-6 to TRBJ1-4; no clear D. CDR1 is SGHDT, CDR2 YYEEEE, per germline. V was shortened by 2 bases and J by 7 bases, with 9 bases between the two germline ends. This CDR3 contains 13 residues. The CDR3 region is CASSFGGSEKLFF. The CDR3 DNA follows: TGTGCCAGCAGCTTTGGAGGGAGTGAAAAACTGTTTTTT.

This clone was seen more than once but under ten times. The CDR3 region is CASSLDRDNEQFF. CDR3 coding DNA: TGTGCCAGCAGCCTTGACAGGGACAATGAGCAGTTCTTC. This rearrangement joins TRBV7-6 to TRBJ2-1; 7 bases agree with TRBD1. Germline V gene lookup returns CDR1 SGHVS and CDR2 FNYEAQ. V lost 5 bases and J lost 5; bases outside the gene matches: 3. The CDR3 is made up of 13 amino acids. Combining the CDR3 with reference TRBV7-6 and TRBJ2-1 gives the whole variable domain GAGVSQSPRYKVTKRGQDVALRCDPISGHVSLYWYRQALGQGPEFLTYFNYEAQQDKSGLPNDRFSAERPEGSISTLTIQRTEQRDSAMYRCASSLDRDNEQFFGPGTRLTVL.

V gene TRBV19 combines with J gene TRBJ1-5, with D tentatively TRBD1 (5 bases). Per the germline V gene, CDR1 is LNHDA and CDR2 is SQIVND (reference sequence). Trimming removed 8 bases at V and 3 bases at J, with 14 bases between. The CDR3 has 14 amino acids. For the CDR3, the DNA is TGTGCCAGTCATTTTGGACAACCCAATCAGCCCCAGCATTTT. This encodes CASHFGQPNQPQHF.

V usage is TRBV6-1 and J usage is TRBJ2-3; D call uncertain. From germline, CDR1 is MNHNS and CDR2 SASEGT. The CDR3 consists of 16 residues. Trimming stripped 0 bases from V and 3 bases from J, with 13 bases between. DNA of the CDR3: TGTGCCAGCAGTGAAGCCCCTTGGCTGCGGACAGATACGCAGTATTTT. It encodes CASSEAPWLRTDTQYF.

A single count supports this clone. The J gene is TRBJ2-5, the V gene TRBV19; D might be TRBD1 (6 bases). From germline, CDR1 is LNHDA and CDR2 SQIVND (reference sequence). The CDR3 covers 15 residues. Trimming took off 3 bases at V and 2 bases at J, with 13 bases between the two ends. This CDR3 reads CASSIGDTLQETQYF. The DNA of the CDR3 is TGTGCCAGTAGTATTGGGGACACTTTGCAAGAGACCCAGTACTTC.

Note on this clone: The junction and the germline gene differ at one end; a read error may be behind it. The CDR3 loop reads CAGSQGRGRDNQPQHF. The CDR3 DNA sequence: TGCGCCGGCAGCCAAGGAAGGGGGCGCGACAATCAGCCCCAGCATTTT. The chain couples TRBV4-1 to TRBJ1-5; 7 positions match TRBD1. Germline loops: CDR1 MGHRA, CDR2 YSYEKL. The CDR3 runs 16 residues.

V gene TRBV19 combines with J gene TRBJ1-2; TRBD1 agrees at 11 bases. This CDR3 is 15 amino acids long. Trimming took 5 bases from V and 8 from J; bases not matched to a gene: 10. Looked up from germline, CDR1 is LNHDA and CDR2 is SQIVND (reference sequence). CDR3 nucleotides: TGTGCCAGTAGTTTAACCCCCGGGACAGGGGGGGGCTACACCTTC. Its translation: CASSLTPGTGGGYTF.

The chain combines TRBV7-3 with TRBJ2-3, with TRBD2 matching over 8 bases. The CDR3 is 15 amino acids. V was clipped by 4 bases and J by 8 bases; unmatched bases: 11. Germline values: CDR1 SGHTA, CDR2 FQGTGA. This CDR3 is CASSSSGLGMATQYF. CDR3 sequence (DNA): TGTGCCAGCAGCTCATCGGGACTAGGGATGGCTACGCAGTATTTT. The full variable domain, with the rest looked up from reference TRBV7-3 and TRBJ2-3, is GAGVSQTPSNKVTEKGKYVELRCDPISGHTALYWYRQSLGQGPEFLIYFQGTGAADDSGLPNDRFFAVRPEGSVSTLKIQRTERGDSAVYLCASSSSGLGMATQYFGPGTRLTVL.

This clone was seen a few times. V usage is TRBV30 and J usage is TRBJ2-5; no clear D. The CDR3 contains 12 residues. Germline CDR1 and CDR2: GTSNPN and SVGIG (reference sequence). With 3 bases removed from V and 7 bases from J, the gap between germline ends came to 12 bases. The CDR3 loop reads CAWSYRVGTQYF. The CDR3 DNA follows: TGTGCCTGGAGCTATCGGGTGGGGACCCAGTACTTC.

This clone turned up a few times. The gene calls are TRBV5-1 and TRBJ2-6; D remains unclear. The CDR3 runs to 15 residues. V lost 6 bases and J 0 bases, leaving 10 bases between the germline ends. Germline V gene data show CDR1 as SGHRS and CDR2 as YFSETQ. The CDR3 here is CASKLQDSGANVLTF. The CDR3 DNA sequence: TGCGCCAGCAAACTTCAGGACTCTGGGGCCAACGTCCTGACTTTC.

V and J are TRBV10-3 and TRBJ1-2; possibly TRBD1 for D (6 bases). CDR3 size: 13 residues. Looked up from germline, CDR1 is ENHRY and CDR2 is SYGVKD. The V gene lost 2 bases and the J gene lost 3 bases, with 7 bases spanning the gap. The CDR3 reads CAISEEGDYGYTF. CDR3 nucleotides: TGTGCCATCAGTGAGGAGGGGGACTATGGCTACACCTTC.

This clone was detected only once. The chain uses TRBV15 and TRBJ1-5; 9 bases are shared with TRBD1. Germline V lookup: CDR1 LNHNV, CDR2 YYDKDF (reference sequence). J gave up 2 bases and V 4 bases, and 9 bases lay outside the gene matches. The CDR3 covers 17 residues. The CDR3 coding sequence is TGTGCCACCAGCAAGGCCCGGGACAGGGTCGGCAATCAGCCCCAGCATTTT. It encodes CATSKARDRVGNQPQHF. Filled out from reference TRBV15 and TRBJ1-5, the complete variable domain reads DAMVIQNPRYQVTQFGKPVTLSCSQTLNHNVMYWYQQKSSQAPKLLFHYYDKDFNNEADTPDNFQSRRPNTSFCFLDIRSPGLGDTAMYLCATSKARDRVGNQPQHFGDGTRLSIL.

The count of this clone is one. V usage is TRBV5-1 and J usage is TRBJ1-2; 7 nucleotides align to TRBD1. V was pared by 1 base and J by 3 bases, with 9 bases of the junction left unmatched. CDR3 length equals 16 residues. Germline assignment: CDR1 SGHRS and CDR2 YFSETQ. CDR3 loop: CASSLLGGMADYGYTF. The CDR3 DNA sequence: TGCGCCAGCAGCTTGTTAGGGGGCATGGCGGACTATGGCTACACCTTC. The full variable domain, completed using reference TRBV5-1 and TRBJ1-2, is KAGVTQTPRYLIKTRGQQVTLSCSPISGHRSVSWYQQTPGQGLQFLFEYFSETQRNKGNFPGRFSGRQFSNSRSEMNVSTLELGDSALYLCASSLLGGMADYGYTFGSGTRLTVV.

The genes are TRBV11-1 and TRBJ2-1; tentatively, D is TRBD2 (5 bases). The CDR3 totals 14 residues. V gave up 5 bases and J gave up 8 bases, with 16 bases separating them. Per the germline V gene, CDR1 is SGHAT and CDR2 is FQDESV (reference sequence). The CDR3 DNA follows: TGTGCCAGCAGCCCCGGGGTTCCGCCCCATGAGCAGTTCTTC. The encoded protein is CASSPGVPPHEQFF.

This clone has a handful of counts. The chain carries TRBV6-1 and TRBJ2-6, with no clear D. V lost 6 bases and J 0 bases, leaving 9 bases between the germline ends. The CDR3 sequence is 15 residues long. The germline CDR1 and CDR2 sequences are MNHNS and SASEGT. CDR3 nucleotide sequence: TGTGCCAGCAGCCTCCAGCGCTCTGGGGCCAACGTCCTGACTTTC. Translation gives CASSLQRSGANVLTF.

J is TRBJ2-2 and V is TRBV6-5; TRBD1 matches 7 bases. The CDR3 is made up of 15 amino acids. With V trimmed by 4 bases and J by 0 bases, 2 bases remained unmatched. Germline loops: CDR1 MNHEY, CDR2 SVGAGI. CDR3: CASSWDRSNTGELFF. The CDR3 bases are TGTGCCAGCAGTTGGGACAGATCGAACACCGGGGAGCTGTTTTTT.

This clone was counted once. In DNA form, the CDR3 reads TGTGCCAGCAGCATGGACAGAGACTATGGCTACACCTTC. This encodes CASSMDRDYGYTF. The gene calls are TRBV7-9 and TRBJ1-2; D might be TRBD1 (6 bases). The germline V gene has CDR1 SEHNR and CDR2 FQNEAQ (reference sequence). The CDR3 has 13 amino acids. Trimming removed 5 bases at V and 3 bases at J, with 10 bases between. The whole variable domain, filled in from reference TRBV7-9 and TRBJ1-2, reads DTGVSQNPRHKITKRGQNVTFRCDPISEHNRLYWYRQTLGQGPEFLTYFQNEAQLEKSRLLSDRFSAERPKGSFSTLEIQRTEQGDSAMYLCASSMDRDYGYTFGSGTRLTVV.

This clone occurred a few times. The DNA for the CDR3 is TGTGCCAGCAGCTTTCAGACTAGCGGCACAGATACGCAGTATTTT. Translation gives CASSFQTSGTDTQYF. This sequence joins TRBV7-2 and TRBJ2-3, with 8 bases matching TRBD2. The trim removed 3 bases at V and 1 base at J, leaving 3 bases unmatched. This CDR3 spans 15 amino acids. Germline assignment: CDR1 SGHTA and CDR2 FQGNSA.

The V and J genes are TRBV5-1 and TRBJ1-6; TRBD1 matches 10 bases. Losses at the gene ends were 4 bases for V and 6 bases for J; bases not matched to a gene: 10. Germline assignment: CDR1 SGHRS and CDR2 YFSETQ. The CDR3 extends over 17 amino acids. In nucleotides, the CDR3 is TGCGCCAGCAGCCCCTTGGGGACAGGGGATGCTAATTCACCCCTCCACTTT. Translation gives CASSPLGTGDANSPLHF.

Here the CDR3 reads CASSFTGLEQYF. The CDR3 region has the DNA TGTGCCAGCAGCTTCACAGGGTTAGAGCAGTACTTC. The gene calls are TRBV7-9 and TRBJ2-7, with D perhaps TRBD1 (6 bases). The CDR3 consists of 12 residues. V was pared by 3 bases and J by 7 bases, with 10 bases between. The germline CDR1 and CDR2 sequences are SEHNR and FQNEAQ (reference sequence).

V and J are TRBV29-1 and TRBJ2-2, with D perhaps TRBD1 (6 bases). Germline CDR1 reads SQVTM; CDR2 reads ANQGSEA. Trimming took 2 bases from V and 5 from J, leaving 9 bases between them. The length of the CDR3 is 13 residues. CDR3 sequence: CSVEPTGTGELFF. The CDR3 nucleotides read TGCAGCGTTGAACCCACAGGGACCGGGGAGCTGTTTTTT.

This clone was detected only a few times. This chain links TRBV2 with TRBJ1-3; 10 nucleotides match TRBD1. There are 17 residues in the CDR3. Germline CDR1 SNHLY, CDR2 FYNNEI. Losses at the gene ends were 4 bases for V and 0 bases for J; bases not matched to a gene: 6. CDR3 residues: CASSGTGGKDSGNTIYF. In DNA form, the CDR3 reads TGTGCCAGCAGTGGGACAGGGGGAAAGGACTCTGGAAACACCATATATTTT.